This passage covers 16 T cell receptor beta chains from one sample sequenced in a study of blood T cell repertoires in COVID-19. The table came from immunoSEQ multiplex PCR; TCRdb's copy has only in-frame clones and leaves some out. The sample lists some 100,000 clones, around 88% occurring once. What was sequenced was peripheral blood. These receptors came from a woman in her 70s with acute or convalescent COVID-19.

The genes are TRBV24-1 and TRBJ2-1, with 10 nucleotides matching TRBD2. This CDR3 has 14 amino acids. V lost 9 bases to trimming and J lost 4 bases; unmatched junction nucleotides: 5. From germline, CDR1 is KGHDR and CDR2 SFDVKD. As DNA, the CDR3 is TGTGCCACCTCCGGGACTAGCGAATACAATGAGCAGTTCTTC. It encodes CATSGTSEYNEQFF.

Only one count was recorded for this clone. The chain recombines TRBV27 with TRBJ2-3, with TRBD1 identical over 8 bases. V was pared by 2 bases and J by 5 bases, with 12 bases of the junction left unmatched. The CDR3 has 17 residues. From germline, CDR1 is MNHEY and CDR2 SMNVEV (reference sequence). The CDR3 DNA follows: TGTGCCAGCAGTTTAAGCGTCCGGGACAGGATCTTAGATACGCAGTATTTT. This codes for CASSLSVRDRILDTQYF.

The chain links TRBV12-3 or TRBV12-4 to TRBJ1-5, with 8 nucleotides matching TRBD1. Germline trimming cut 4 bases from V and 6 bases from J; bases unmatched to any gene: 2. The CDR3 runs to 13 residues. The CDR3: CASSWTGSQPQHF. The DNA for the CDR3 is TGTGCCAGCAGTTGGACAGGGAGTCAGCCCCAGCATTTT.

The chain employs TRBV6-6 and TRBJ1-1; 7 positions agree with TRBD1. Germline-derived CDR1 and CDR2 are MNHNY and SVGAGI (reference sequence). This CDR3 is built from 14 residues. The trim removed 4 bases at V and 4 bases at J, leaving 6 bases unmatched. Here the CDR3 DNA reads TGTGCCAGCAGTTTCACCGAGGGGGCCACTGAAGCTTTCTTT. It yields the protein CASSFTEGATEAFF.

This chain connects TRBV2 to TRBJ1-1; D might be TRBD1 (6 bases). The germline V gene encodes CDR1 SNHLY and CDR2 FYNNEI. CDR3 length: 14 residues. Trimming pared 5 bases from V and 2 bases from J, leaving 12 bases between. CDR3 nucleotide sequence: TGTGCCAGCAGTAATTGGGGGCTAAACACTGAAGCTTTCTTT. This encodes CASSNWGLNTEAFF.

This chain uses TRBV6-1 with TRBJ2-7; 10 positions agree with TRBD2. CDR1 and CDR2 (germline): MNHNS, SASEGT. V was pared by 1 base and J by 1 base, with 13 bases of the junction left unmatched. The length of the CDR3 is 19 residues. This CDR3 reads CASSEESIAGGSRSYEQYF. CDR3 in DNA: TGTGCCAGCAGTGAAGAGTCGATAGCGGGAGGCTCTCGATCCTACGAGCAGTACTTC.

This clone was counted only a few times. The chain uses TRBV3-1 (or the pseudogene TRBV3-2) and TRBJ1-5, with 8 bases that match TRBD1. This CDR3 contains 12 residues. Looked up from germline, CDR1 is LGHDT and CDR2 is YNNKEL (reference sequence). V trimming: 2 bases; J trimming: 15 bases; junction bases outside the gene matches: 6. In DNA, the CDR3 is TGTGCCAGCAGCCAACAGGGGGCCAGTTTGCATTTT. As protein: CASSQQGASLHF.

This clone has only a few counts. The chain employs TRBV7-9 and TRBJ1-2, with TRBD1 matching 12 bases. Germline CDR1 reads SEHNR; CDR2 reads FQNEAQ (reference sequence). The CDR3 contains 15 residues. V lost 6 bases to trimming and J lost 7 bases; unmatched junction nucleotides: 9. CDR3 amino acids: CASRPGTGGAGGYTF. Written as DNA, the CDR3 is TGTGCCAGCAGACCCGGGACAGGGGGCGCCGGTGGCTACACCTTC.

The chain joins TRBV7-2 to TRBJ2-7; 9 nucleotides match TRBD2. Germline trimming cut 5 bases from V and 5 bases from J; bases unmatched to any gene: 10. The germline V gene encodes CDR1 SGHTA and CDR2 FQGNSA. This CDR3 has 15 amino acids. The CDR3 loop reads CASSPAGTSRNEQYF. The DNA of the CDR3 is TGTGCCAGCAGCCCCGCTGGGACTAGCCGGAACGAGCAGTACTTC.

This clone was recorded once. CDR3 region: CAISEGQLNTEAFF. CDR3 in DNA: TGTGCCATCAGTGAAGGACAGTTGAACACTGAAGCTTTCTTT. The V gene is TRBV10-3, the J gene TRBJ1-1; possibly TRBD1 for D (6 bases). V was pared by 3 bases and J by 0 bases, with 8 bases between. CDR1 ENHRY and CDR2 SYGVKD come from the germline V gene. The CDR3 is made up of 14 amino acids.

The chain employs TRBV5-1 and TRBJ2-1; D remains ambiguous. Trimming took 4 bases from V and 2 from J, leaving 13 bases between them. This CDR3 has 15 residues. Germline CDR1 and CDR2: SGHRS and YFSETQ. The CDR3 loop is CASSRDKLPYNEQFF. The CDR3 DNA is TGCGCCAGCAGCCGAGACAAGCTCCCCTACAATGAGCAGTTCTTC.

The chain is built from TRBV5-5 and TRBJ1-1, with D perhaps TRBD1 (6 bases). V was pared by 2 bases and J by 1 base, with 12 bases between. Per germline, CDR1 SGHKS and CDR2 YYEKEE (reference sequence). This CDR3 region has 15 residues. The CDR3 nucleotides are TGTGCCAGCAGCTTTAACAGGGTTAGGAACACTGAAGCTTTCTTT. Translating gives CASSFNRVRNTEAFF.

This rearrangement joins TRBV2 to TRBJ2-3, with D perhaps TRBD2 (5 bases). Trimming removed 6 bases at V and 1 base at J, with 17 bases between. The CDR3 is made up of 16 amino acids. CDR1 SNHLY and CDR2 FYNNEI come from the germline V gene. CDR3 sequence (DNA): TGTGCCAGCAGGGCCTCCGGGGTCTGGGGCACAGATACGCAGTATTTT. It translates to CASRASGVWGTDTQYF.

The rearrangement uses TRBV27 and TRBJ1-2; D call uncertain. The CDR3 extends over 12 amino acids. Germline CDR1 and CDR2: MNHEY and SMNVEV (reference sequence). V was trimmed by 8 bases and J by 8 bases, leaving 15 bases between them. CDR3 in amino acids: CASRLKSGGYTF. In DNA, the CDR3 is TGTGCCAGCCGGTTAAAGTCAGGAGGCTACACCTTC.

V usage is TRBV3-1 (or the pseudogene TRBV3-2) and J usage is TRBJ2-1; TRBD2 matches 7 bases. Germline V gene sequence: CDR1 LGHDT, CDR2 YNNKEL (reference sequence). Germline trimming cut 4 bases from V and 6 bases from J; bases unmatched to any gene: 15. The CDR3 runs to 17 residues. The CDR3 DNA sequence: TGTGCCAGCAGCCTCCGGAGGACTAGTTGGAATAGCAATGAGCAGTTCTTC. Encoded protein: CASSLRRTSWNSNEQFF.

V and J are TRBV2 and TRBJ1-5; D is uncertain. The CDR3 is 12 residues long. With 6 bases removed from V and 4 bases from J, the gap between germline ends came to 7 bases. CDR1 and CDR2 from the germline V gene are SNHLY and FYNNEI. DNA for the CDR3: TGTGCCAGCAGGGGAGGGAATCAGCCCCAGCATTTT. Amino acids: CASRGGNQPQHF.